This T cell receptor beta chain was identified in a study of blood T cells in healthy people across ages. CDR3 length: 15 amino acids. Germline-derived CDR1 and CDR2 are MDHEN and SYDVKM. The V end was cut by 3 bases, the J end by 1 base, with 9 bases between. Donors were healthy Caucasian individuals from Russia aged roughly 6 to 90. Study-wide findings and caveats: PBMCs went unsorted, and a conclusive naive versus antigen-experienced comparison was therefore prevented.

As to this clonotype: As yet, its antigen is unknown.

Sample-barcoded 5' priming and a J-beta primer mix drove a second PCR of roughly 6 to 12 cycles. TCRdb reprocessed the 5' RACE reads with MiXCR, giving one entry per CDR3 protein. Among over 1,200,000 distinct CDR3 sequences, roughly 60% were seen once, and the ten largest hold 5% to 7%. Sequenced: blood. The chain carries TRBV28 and TRBJ2-2, with no clear D. The source is a man between 18 and 29 years old in good health. The CDR3: CASSLSLRNTGELFF. The CDR3, as DNA: TGTGCCAGCAGTTTGTCCCTAAGGAACACCGGGGAGCTGTTTTTT.